Described below is a single T cell receptor (beta chain) sequence and its context. The antigen remains unidentified. The data were obtained in a study of T cells in Graves' hyperthyroidism and ophthalmopathy. Regarding the study as a whole: The blood repertoire included most of the expanded thyroid clonotypes above 0.001. Patients with ophthalmopathy were separated from those with stable hyperthyroidism by a 13 V-J model.

Uncontrolled infection, other autoimmune disease, pregnancy and lactation each barred patients from inclusion. Researchers took RNA transcripts and amplified the TCR beta CDR3 regions from them. The HTBI set primed first-round TCR CDR3 RT-PCR. Each CDR3 protein is one row after TCRdb ran MiXCR on the multiplex PCR reads. Counted here are roughly 510,000 distinct CDR3 sequences, 40% to 50% occurring once; the ten biggest clones make up about two fifths. The TCR was taken from an adult woman with Graves' disease, either hyperthyroidism or ophthalmopathy (not recorded which). Sequencing was carried out using peripheral blood or thyroid tissue (not recorded which).

CDR3 region: CASSLPGTNGYEQYF. In DNA form, the CDR3 reads TGTGCCAGCAGTCTCCCAGGTACAAATGGCTACGAGCAGTACTTC. The chain uses TRBV11-2 and TRBJ2-7; D uncertain. V gave up 6 bases and J gave up 3 bases, with 18 bases separating them. Germline-derived CDR1 and CDR2 are SGHAT and FQNNGV. This CDR3 spans 15 amino acids.